Listed below are T cell receptor beta chains from one sample, sequenced in a study of monozygotic twins with inflammatory bowel disease. TCRdb derives one entry per CDR3 protein from the 5' RACE reads, leaving out DNA. The sample table sets out fewer than 550,000 distinct CDR3 sequences. The specimen sequenced was blood. The receptors shown here come from a human donor with ulcerative colitis or Crohn's disease, or a healthy co-twin of an affected twin (not recorded which). Both conserved end residues are part of each CDR3.

>TRBV10-3|TRBJ1-2
CAISEGTGNYGYTF
>TRBV4-1|TRBJ2-5
CASSQDMGDQETQYF
>TRBV10-3|TRBJ2-7
CAIPRTPRDPYEQYF
>TRBV5-1|TRBJ2-1
CASSLTTVTGQFF
>TRBV14|TRBJ2-7
CASSLDTLRYEQYF
>TRBV18|TRBJ2-1
CASSPEVGREQFF
>TRBV7-9|TRBJ1-4
CASSSQGVGEKLFF
>TRBV5-1|TRBJ1-1
CASSWSTKGGTEAFF
>TRBV2|TRBJ2-1
CASSETGTANNEQFF
>TRBV4-1|TRBJ2-1
CASSQYYPGLADNEQFF
>TRBV11-2|TRBJ1-3
CASSLFQSGLGNTIYF
>TRBV5-6|TRBJ1-1
CASSQDRGGRTEAFF
>TRBV5-1|TRBJ2-3
CASSERQSSTDTQYF
>TRBV9|TRBJ2-5
CASSVDESRGRETQYF
>TRBV7-9|TRBJ1-2
CASSLVGQGNYGYTF
>TRBV3-1|TRBJ1-1
CASSQLGGVAEAFF
>TRBV20-1|TRBJ2-7
CSAREASGTYEQYF
>TRBV27|TRBJ2-3
CASSLSTSSSTDTQYF
>TRBV20-1|TRBJ2-1
CSARGTSGTVNEQFF
>TRBV29-1|TRBJ1-3
CSVLDRQTSGNTIYF
>TRBV20-1|TRBJ2-1
CSAKRQGLNEQFF
>TRBV28|TRBJ2-1
CASSPWGEGAFLEQFF
>TRBV4-1|TRBJ1-3
CASRREQSFSSGNTIYF
>TRBV5-1|TRBJ2-5
CASSLQGSLETQYF
>TRBV5-1|TRBJ2-1
CASSLGAGVAYNEQFF
>TRBV11-2|TRBJ2-2
CASSLLSQRGELFF
>TRBV4-1|TRBJ2-4
CASSQDRTGLLIQYF
>TRBV12-3/TRBV12-4|TRBJ1-1
CASSLGGVAEAFF
>TRBV5-1|TRBJ2-2
CASSFPGSNTGELFF
>TRBV5-4|TRBJ2-1
CASSLGLAGIGNEQFF
>TRBV6-2/TRBV6-3|TRBJ1-1
CASREKNTEAFF
>TRBV20-1|TRBJ2-3
CSAITGGASTDTQYF
>TRBV20-1|TRBJ1-5
CSAKQGSDSNQPQHF
>TRBV20-1|TRBJ2-1
CSAIGRLVAGGYNEQFF
>TRBV4-2|TRBJ2-2
CASSHGTSGRATGELFF
>TRBV5-8|TRBJ1-4
CASSFSSNEKLFF
>TRBV11-2|TRBJ2-7
CASSFDTSGRPRPYEQYF
>TRBV2|TRBJ2-5
CATDQNGPYLQETQYF
>TRBV6-5|TRBJ2-6
CASSYLKGQGSSGANVLTF
>TRBV6-1|TRBJ2-1
CSGTRDYNEQFF
>TRBV4-1|TRBJ1-5
CASSQEGLRGRNQPQHF
>TRBV5-1|TRBJ2-5
CASSQGRHQETQYF
>TRBV12-2|TRBJ2-4
CASRFSGRSYAAKNIQYF
>TRBV28|TRBJ1-5
CAGGPYSNQPQHF
>TRBV12-3/TRBV12-4|TRBJ1-5
CASSPMGAGQPQHF
>TRBV18|TRBJ2-1
CASSPLAGASYNEQFF
>TRBV6-2/TRBV6-3|TRBJ1-1
CASTWTANTEAFF
>TRBV4-3|TRBJ2-1
CASSRDRVNNEQFF
>TRBV7-2|TRBJ2-7
CASRADGSYEQYF